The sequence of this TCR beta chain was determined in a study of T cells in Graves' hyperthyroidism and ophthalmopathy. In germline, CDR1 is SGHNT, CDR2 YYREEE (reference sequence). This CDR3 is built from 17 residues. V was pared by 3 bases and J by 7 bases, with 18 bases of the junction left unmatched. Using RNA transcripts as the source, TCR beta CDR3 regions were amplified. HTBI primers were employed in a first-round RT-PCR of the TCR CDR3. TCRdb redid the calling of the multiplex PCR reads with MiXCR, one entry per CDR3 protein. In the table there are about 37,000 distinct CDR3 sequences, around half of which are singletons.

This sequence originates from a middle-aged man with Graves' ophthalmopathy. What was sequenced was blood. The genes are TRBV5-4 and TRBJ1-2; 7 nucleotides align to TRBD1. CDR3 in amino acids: CASSSLKQGLHYCGYTF. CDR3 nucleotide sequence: TGTGCCAGCAGCTCCCTTAAACAGGGGCTGCATTACTGTGGCTACACCTTC.